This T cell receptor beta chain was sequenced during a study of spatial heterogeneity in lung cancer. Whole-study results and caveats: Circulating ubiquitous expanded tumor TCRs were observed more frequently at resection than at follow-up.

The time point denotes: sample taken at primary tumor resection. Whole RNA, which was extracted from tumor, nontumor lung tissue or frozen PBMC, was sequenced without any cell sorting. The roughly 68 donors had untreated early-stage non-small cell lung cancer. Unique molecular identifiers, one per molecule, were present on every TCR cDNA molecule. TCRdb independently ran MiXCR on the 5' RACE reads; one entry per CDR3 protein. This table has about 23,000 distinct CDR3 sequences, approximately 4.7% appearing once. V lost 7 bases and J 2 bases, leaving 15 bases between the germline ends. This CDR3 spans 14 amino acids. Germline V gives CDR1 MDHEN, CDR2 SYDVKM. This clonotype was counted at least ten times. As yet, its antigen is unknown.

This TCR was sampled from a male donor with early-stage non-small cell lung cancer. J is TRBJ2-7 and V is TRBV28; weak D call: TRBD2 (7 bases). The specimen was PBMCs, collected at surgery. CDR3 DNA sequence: TGTGCCAGCAAGGACCACGGGGGGCCCTACGAGCAGTACTTC. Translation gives CASKDHGGPYEQYF.